This TCR beta chain was obtained from a study of T cell responses to AZD1222 COVID-19 vaccine (dated by TCRdb to about 2021). In the study overall: AZD1222 recipients with second doses at about 4 weeks or about 12 weeks were pooled, because spike-specific TCR depth and breadth did not differ between schedules. A total of over 230 trial participants underwent TCR sequencing, of whom about 200 received two doses of AZD1222 and some 26 received two doses of the MenACWY control vaccine. Trial participants were enrolled by age into subgroups of 18-55, 56-69 and 70-plus years, and 148, 28 and 57 TCR-sequenced participants, respectively, were included in these subgroups. The paper as a whole reports these results and caveats: Most participants were white British and females outnumbered males, and the authors suggested that clonal diversity may have been underestimated. Nearly half of unique spike-specific TCRs reportedly recognized epitopes outside regions mutated in the B.1.351 and B.1.1.7 variants. Conclusions about previously exposed vaccinees are limited, since just 5 to 7 AZD1222 recipients were seropositive for SARS-CoV-2 at baseline. After two AZD1222 doses, spike-specific TCR breadth and depth were significantly higher than at day 0 and than in MenACWY recipients. The 56-69-year group was small, and its depth increase did not reach significance, likely because of low power. The whole spike protein was spanned by vaccine-associated CD4 TCRs, and dominant responses were seen in regions 160-218 and 743-854. No day 14 peak-response samples were available, so repertoires were characterized only after the peak T cell response.

With respect to this clone: Its antigen is still unknown. It has no much larger one-base neighbor in the sample; base qualities were not kept.

The CDR3 regions of human TCRbeta chains were subjected to immunosequencing. The paper's processing steps were these. TCRs in the repertoires were compared against a reference library of SARS-CoV-2-specific TCRs that had been generated with the MIRA antigen-specificity platform. Breadth was defined as the fraction of unique TCRs that were SARS-CoV-2-associated. Depth was defined as the fraction of total T cells that were SARS-CoV-2-associated. Each spike-specific TCR was assigned to its reactive spike region and to a CD4 or CD8 class using the MIRA data. Log10-transformed breadth and depth values were compared by one-way ANOVA with Sidak's multiple comparisons tests. TCRdb holds this immuneACCESS table with in-frame rearrangements only. Some clones are missing; in checked studies, unresolved V genes explain under half, and the rest has no known cause. V and J calls and clone size follow that table, whereas D and trimming were derived from the DNA. This sample holds 100,000 to 150,000 clones; about 90% were observed only once. Over 0.95% of the sample lies in the top ten.

In the paper's terms, the time point label means: baseline before first vaccination. Samples from vaccinated people were obtained from the UK trials COV001 and COV002, which included a single-blind randomized controlled phase 2/3 trial of AZD1222 (ChAdOx1 nCoV-19) in healthy adults. For TCRbeta chain sequencing, PBMC samples were collected from trial participants at day 0 and at day 28 after the second dose. This TCR derives from an adult in good health. The sequencing here drew on peripheral blood, taken on day 0 of AZD1222 vaccination.

This receptor has the CDR3 CASNPPDRGYEQYF. The nucleotide sequence reads as follows: TGCGCCAGCAACCCCCCGGACAGGGGCTACGAGCAGTACTTC. In this chain, TRBV5-1 is recombined with TRBJ2-7; 9 junctional bases match TRBD1. For this chain, trimming is 6 bases at the V end and 3 bases at the J end, and the number of junction bases without a gene match is 7. The CDR1 and CDR2 encoded by the germline V gene are SGHRS and YFSETQ. The CDR3 measures 14 amino acids from cysteine to phenylalanine. Of the read, only the CDR3 DNA is kept; its 42 bases are in frame from base 1.